A selection of T cell receptor beta chains follows, all from one sample in a study of CD8 T cells in ankylosing spondylitis. TCRdb re-analysed the 5' RACE reads in MiXCR, keeping a single row per CDR3 protein. The profile shows about 160,000 distinct CDR3 sequences, about 18% of them singletons. Sequenced material: blood, either unsorted or a sorted T cell fraction (not recorded which). Receptor source: a male donor with ankylosing spondylitis or in good health (not recorded which). Both conserved end residues are trimmed from each CDR3. Rows give clone size only sometimes, using once, few, many, or a class for an expanded clone.

v_gene	len	abundance	CDR3aa
TRBV6-5	16	many	ASSYSKFPAGSTDTQY
TRBV6-2/TRBV6-3	11	-	ASRGIQGGELF
TRBV2	11	many	ASSAGAYNEQF
TRBV7-9	12	-	AIPIRVPYNEQF
TRBV30	13	-	AWSGLAGFTGELF
TRBV14	12	few	ASSLQANTGELF
TRBV5-1	11	once	ASSLDGGGGYT
TRBV3-1	13	many	ASSSSDRGREKLF
TRBV5-5	13	many	ASSPGGRRRNEQF
TRBV5-8	15	-	ASSWSSGTVNTGELF
TRBV7-2	14	few	ASSPPGLAGSREQY
TRBV20-1	11	many	SAKPGRSYEQY
TRBV12-3/TRBV12-4	12	many	ASRGTGETGELF
TRBV5-1	12	-	ASSRESGYNEQF
TRBV20-1	12	many	SARGGTTTGELF
TRBV14	13	many	ASSQYDRESYEQY
TRBV6-1	14	-	ASSEPGTSAFNEQF
TRBV5-1	12	many	ASSLRAGGDTQY
TRBV12-3/TRBV12-4	12	-	ASSFNIQLREQY
TRBV6-2/TRBV6-3	18	-	ASSQLPPSSAGGDYNEQF
TRBV12-3/TRBV12-4	12	-	ASSTTNTYNEQF
TRBV4-2	13	-	ASSQDPGGRDEQY
TRBV5-1	11	many	ASSLVRKDTQY
TRBV28	13	-	ASSSSGTGFGEQY
TRBV12-3/TRBV12-4	13	few	ASSLLRGQGYGYT
TRBV5-6	10	many	ASSGISYEQY
TRBV14	10	few	ASSDDTYEQY
TRBV20-1	13	-	SADRTSASTDTQY
TRBV4-1	14	-	ASSQDIRGKVVEQY
TRBV4-1	13	many	ASSFGHGRGNEQF
TRBV6-5	11	many	ASSYKTSLEAF
TRBV10-3	12	few	AIKTGEGTGELF
TRBV5-1	14	many	ASRPSTGAFNEKLF
TRBV12-3/TRBV12-4	13	many	ASSLKAGVGNEQF
TRBV11-2	13	few	ASSYTGGVLGSQF
TRBV29-1	12	many	SVGELLGNTEAF
TRBV7-2	11	once	ASSGAFNEKLF
TRBV5-1	13	many	ASSLKVGVGNEQF
TRBV30	12	-	AWSVGTSRNEQF
TRBV7-9	10	-	ATGQGAVEQY
TRBV4-1	13	-	ASSQEFQVHTEAF
TRBV18	12	-	ASSGGGLGQPQQ
TRBV5-1	14	few	ASSWGGQGRNNEQF
TRBV5-1	16	-	ASSGGTAHSEQYSPLH
TRBV24-1	13	few	ATSSGTGHTGELF
TRBV28	16	-	ASTTILGLAGDVNIQY
TRBV9	19	-	ASSGLGTAGLVGLMNTEAF
TRBV5-1	17	few	ASSLYGTSGPLAKNIQY